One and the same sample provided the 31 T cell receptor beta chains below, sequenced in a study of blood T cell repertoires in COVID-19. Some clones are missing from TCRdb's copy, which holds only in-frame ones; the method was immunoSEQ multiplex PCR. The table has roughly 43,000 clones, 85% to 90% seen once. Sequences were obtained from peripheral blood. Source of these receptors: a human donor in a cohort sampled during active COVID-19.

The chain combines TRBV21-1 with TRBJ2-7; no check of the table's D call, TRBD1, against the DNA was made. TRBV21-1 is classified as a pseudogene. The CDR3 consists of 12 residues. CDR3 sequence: CASSNRGYEQYF. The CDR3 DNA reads TGTGCCAGCAGCAACAGGGGGTACGAGCAGTACTTC.

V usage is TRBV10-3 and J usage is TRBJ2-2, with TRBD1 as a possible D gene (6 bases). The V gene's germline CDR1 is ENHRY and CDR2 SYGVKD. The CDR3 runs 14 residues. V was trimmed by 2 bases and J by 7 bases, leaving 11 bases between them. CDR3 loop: CAISESRGIGELFF. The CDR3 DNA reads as TGTGCCATCAGTGAGAGCAGGGGAATCGGGGAGCTGTTTTTT.

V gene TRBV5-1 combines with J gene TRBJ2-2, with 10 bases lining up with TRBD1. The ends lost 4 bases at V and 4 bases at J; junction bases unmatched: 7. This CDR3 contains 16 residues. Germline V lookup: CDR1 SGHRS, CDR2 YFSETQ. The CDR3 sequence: CASSKTGGGGTGELFF. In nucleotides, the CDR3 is TGCGCCAGCAGCAAGACAGGGGGCGGGGGCACCGGGGAGCTGTTTTTT.

Written as DNA, the CDR3 is TGTGCCAGCAGCTCCCCGTGGAGCGGGATAACGAACACCGGGGAGCTGTTTTTT. Amino acid sequence: CASSSPWSGITNTGELFF. This chain joins TRBV7-9 and TRBJ2-2; 7 bases fit TRBD2. The germline V gene has CDR1 SEHNR and CDR2 FQNEAQ (reference sequence). The CDR3 loop spans 18 amino acids. With V trimmed by 4 bases and J by 0 bases, 11 bases remained unmatched. The full variable domain, its missing parts supplied by reference TRBV7-9 and TRBJ2-2, is DTGVSQNPRHKITKRGQNVTFRCDPISEHNRLYWYRQTLGQGPEFLTYFQNEAQLEKSRLLSDRFSAERPKGSFSTLEIQRTEQGDSAMYLCASSSPWSGITNTGELFFGEGSRLTVL.

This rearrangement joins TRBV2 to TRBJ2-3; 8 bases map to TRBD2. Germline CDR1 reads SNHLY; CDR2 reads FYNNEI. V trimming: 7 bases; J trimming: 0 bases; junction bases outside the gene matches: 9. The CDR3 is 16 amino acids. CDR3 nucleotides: TGTGCCAGCACCCCGGGGGCTAGCGGGAGCACAGATACGCAGTATTTT. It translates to CASTPGASGSTDTQYF.

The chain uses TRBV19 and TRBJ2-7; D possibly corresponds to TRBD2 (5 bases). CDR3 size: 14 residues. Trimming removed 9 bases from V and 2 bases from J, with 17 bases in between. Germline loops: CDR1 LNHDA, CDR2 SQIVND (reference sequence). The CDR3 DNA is TGTGCCAGGACTACCCGGGATTCGGCCTACGAGCAGTACTTC. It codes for CARTTRDSAYEQYF.

The CDR3 loop reads CASSRTSGNEQFF. CDR3 DNA sequence: TGTGCCAGCAGTCGGACTAGTGGAAATGAGCAGTTCTTC. The rearrangement links TRBV6-5 to TRBJ2-1, with TRBD2 identical over 7 bases. CDR3 size: 13 residues. Germline CDR1 reads MNHEY; CDR2 reads SVGAGI. The trim removed 5 bases at V and 7 bases at J, leaving 5 bases unmatched.

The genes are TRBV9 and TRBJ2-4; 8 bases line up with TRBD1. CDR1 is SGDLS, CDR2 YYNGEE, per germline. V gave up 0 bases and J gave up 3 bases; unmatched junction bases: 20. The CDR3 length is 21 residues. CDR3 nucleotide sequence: TGTGCCAGCAGCGTAGATATAGCTGGACAGGGCCCGTTGGGGGTCAAAAACATTCAGTACTTC. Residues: CASSVDIAGQGPLGVKNIQYF.

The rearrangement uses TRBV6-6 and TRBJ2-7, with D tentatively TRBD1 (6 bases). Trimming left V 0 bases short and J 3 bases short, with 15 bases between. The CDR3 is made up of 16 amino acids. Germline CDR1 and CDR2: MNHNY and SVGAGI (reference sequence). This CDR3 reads CASSYSWGTPNYEQYF. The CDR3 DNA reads TGTGCCAGCAGTTACTCATGGGGGACACCGAACTACGAGCAGTACTTC.

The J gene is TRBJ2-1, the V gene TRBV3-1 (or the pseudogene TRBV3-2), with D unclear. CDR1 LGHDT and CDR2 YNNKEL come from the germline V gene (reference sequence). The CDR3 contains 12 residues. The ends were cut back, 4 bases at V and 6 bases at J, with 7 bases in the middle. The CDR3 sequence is CASSLPGNEQFF. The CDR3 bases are TGTGCCAGCAGCCTCCCGGGCAATGAGCAGTTCTTC.

The CDR3 nucleotides are TGTGCCAGCAGTTCCCTGACGGGGTCCTATAATTCACCCCTCCACTTT. This codes for CASSSLTGSYNSPLHF. The V call is TRBV11-2, the J call TRBJ1-6; no clear D. The V end was cut by 6 bases, the J end by 1 base, with 13 bases between. The germline V gene encodes CDR1 SGHAT and CDR2 FQNNGV. CDR3 length: 16 residues.

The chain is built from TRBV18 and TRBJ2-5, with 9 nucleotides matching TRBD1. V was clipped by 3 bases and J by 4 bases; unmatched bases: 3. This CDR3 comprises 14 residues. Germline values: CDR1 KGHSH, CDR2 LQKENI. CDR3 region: CASSPGTGIETQYF. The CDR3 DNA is TGTGCCAGCTCACCCGGGACAGGGATAGAGACCCAGTACTTC.

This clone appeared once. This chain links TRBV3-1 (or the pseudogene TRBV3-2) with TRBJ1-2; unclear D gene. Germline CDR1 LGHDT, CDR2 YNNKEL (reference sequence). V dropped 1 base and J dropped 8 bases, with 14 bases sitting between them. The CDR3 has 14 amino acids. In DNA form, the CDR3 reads TGTGCCAGCAGCCAAGGTAGTCGAGTCAGGGGCTACACCTTC. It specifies CASSQGSRVRGYTF.

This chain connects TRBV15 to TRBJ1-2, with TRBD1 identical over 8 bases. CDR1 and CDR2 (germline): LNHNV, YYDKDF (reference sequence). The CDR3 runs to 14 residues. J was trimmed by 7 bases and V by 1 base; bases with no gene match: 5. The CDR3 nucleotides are TGTGCCACCAGCAGAGGACAGGGGATGGGTGGCTACACCTTC. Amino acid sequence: CATSRGQGMGGYTF.

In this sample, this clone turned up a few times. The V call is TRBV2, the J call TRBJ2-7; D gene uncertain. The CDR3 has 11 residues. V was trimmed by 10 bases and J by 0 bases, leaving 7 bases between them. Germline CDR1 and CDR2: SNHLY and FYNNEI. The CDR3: CATLISYEQYF. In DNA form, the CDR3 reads TGTGCCACCCTTATCTCCTACGAGCAGTACTTC.

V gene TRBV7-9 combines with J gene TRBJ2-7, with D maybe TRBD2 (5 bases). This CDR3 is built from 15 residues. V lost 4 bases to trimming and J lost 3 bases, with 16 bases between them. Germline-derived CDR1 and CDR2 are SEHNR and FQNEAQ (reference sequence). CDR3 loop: CASSSSGISIYEQYF. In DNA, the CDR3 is TGTGCCAGCAGCTCGTCCGGGATTTCCATCTACGAGCAGTACTTC.

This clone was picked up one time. This CDR3 reads CASSVEGASYEQYF. The CDR3 coding sequence is TGTGCCAGCAGCGTAGAAGGGGCGAGCTACGAGCAGTACTTC. The chain couples TRBV9 to TRBJ2-7; possible D gene TRBD1, 5 bases. V was clipped by 0 bases and J by 3 bases, with 10 bases between them. The CDR3 covers 14 residues. The germline V gene has CDR1 SGDLS and CDR2 YYNGEE.

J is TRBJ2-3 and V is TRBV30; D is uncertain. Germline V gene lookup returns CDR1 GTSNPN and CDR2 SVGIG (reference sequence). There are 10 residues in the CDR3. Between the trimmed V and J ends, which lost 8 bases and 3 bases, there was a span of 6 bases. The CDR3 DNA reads TGTGCCCTGCGGACAGATACGCAGTATTTT. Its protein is CALRTDTQYF.

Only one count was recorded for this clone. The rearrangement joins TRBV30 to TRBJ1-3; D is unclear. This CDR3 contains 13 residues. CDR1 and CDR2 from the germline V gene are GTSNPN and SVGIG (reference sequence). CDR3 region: CASRGGSGNTIYF. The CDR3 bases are TGTGCATCCCGCGGAGGGTCTGGAAACACCATATATTTT.

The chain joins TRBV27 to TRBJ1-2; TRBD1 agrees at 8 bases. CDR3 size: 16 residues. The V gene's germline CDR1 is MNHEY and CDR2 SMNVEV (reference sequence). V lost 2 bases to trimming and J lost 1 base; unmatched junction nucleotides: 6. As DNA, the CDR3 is TGTGCCAGCAGTTTAACCCCACAGGGGGGTAACTATGGCTACACCTTC. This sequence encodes CASSLTPQGGNYGYTF.

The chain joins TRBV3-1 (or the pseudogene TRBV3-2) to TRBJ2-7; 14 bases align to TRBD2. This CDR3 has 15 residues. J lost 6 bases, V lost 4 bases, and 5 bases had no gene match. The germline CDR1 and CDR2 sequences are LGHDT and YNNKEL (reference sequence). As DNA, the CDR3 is TGTGCCAGCAGCCCCGGACTAGCGGGAGGTTCCGAGCAGTACTTC. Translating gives CASSPGLAGGSEQYF.

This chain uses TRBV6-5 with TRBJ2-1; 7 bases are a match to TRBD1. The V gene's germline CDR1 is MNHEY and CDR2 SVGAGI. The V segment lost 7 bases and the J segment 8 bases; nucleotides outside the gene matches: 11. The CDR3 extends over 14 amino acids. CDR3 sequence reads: CASTKGQAKDEQFF. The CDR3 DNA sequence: TGTGCCAGCACCAAAGGACAGGCCAAGGATGAGCAGTTCTTC.

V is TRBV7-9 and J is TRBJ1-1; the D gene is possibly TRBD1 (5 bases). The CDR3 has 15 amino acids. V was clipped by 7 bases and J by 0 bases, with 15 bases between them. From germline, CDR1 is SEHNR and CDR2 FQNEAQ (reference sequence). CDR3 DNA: TGTGCCAGCACCCTACCTCGGGGGTTGAACACTGAAGCTTTCTTT. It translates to CASTLPRGLNTEAFF.

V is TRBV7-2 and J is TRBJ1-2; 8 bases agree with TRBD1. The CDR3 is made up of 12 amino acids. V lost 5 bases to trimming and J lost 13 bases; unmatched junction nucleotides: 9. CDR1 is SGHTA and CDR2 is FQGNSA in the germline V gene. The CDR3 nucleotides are TGTGCCAGCAGCCCCCGACAGGGGTTCTCCACCTTC. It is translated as CASSPRQGFSTF. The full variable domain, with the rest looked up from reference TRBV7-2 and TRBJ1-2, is GAGVSQSPSNKVTEKGKDVELRCDPISGHTALYWYRQSLGQGLEFLIYFQGNSAPDKSGLPSDRFSAERTGGSVSTLTIQRTQQEDSAVYLCASSPRQGFSTFGSGTRLTVV.

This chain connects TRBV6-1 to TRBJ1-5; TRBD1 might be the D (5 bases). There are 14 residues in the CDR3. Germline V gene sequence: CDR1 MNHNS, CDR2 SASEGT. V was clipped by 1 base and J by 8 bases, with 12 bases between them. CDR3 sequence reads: CASSEGGEMKPQHF. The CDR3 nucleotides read TGTGCCAGCAGTGAAGGGGGGGAGATGAAGCCCCAGCATTTT.

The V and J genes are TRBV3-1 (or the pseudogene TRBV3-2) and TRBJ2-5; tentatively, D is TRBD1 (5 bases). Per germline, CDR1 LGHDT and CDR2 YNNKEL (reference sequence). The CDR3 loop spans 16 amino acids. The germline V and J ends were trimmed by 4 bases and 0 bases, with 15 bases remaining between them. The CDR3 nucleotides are TGTGCCAGCAGCCGCTGGACACGTAATTACCAAGAGACCCAGTACTTC. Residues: CASSRWTRNYQETQYF.

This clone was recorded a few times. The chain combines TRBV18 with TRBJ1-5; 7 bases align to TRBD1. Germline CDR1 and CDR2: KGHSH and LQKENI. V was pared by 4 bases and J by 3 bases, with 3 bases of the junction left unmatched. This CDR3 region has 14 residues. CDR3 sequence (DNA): TGTGCCAGCTCACAGACAGGGTTCAATCAGCCCCAGCATTTT. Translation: CASSQTGFNQPQHF.

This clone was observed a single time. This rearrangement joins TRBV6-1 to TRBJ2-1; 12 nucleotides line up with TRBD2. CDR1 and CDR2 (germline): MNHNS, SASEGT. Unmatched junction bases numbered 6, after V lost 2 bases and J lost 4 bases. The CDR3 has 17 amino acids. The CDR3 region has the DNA TGTGCCAGCAGTGAAAGCCTAGCGGGAGGGCCGTACAATGAGCAGTTCTTC. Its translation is CASSESLAGGPYNEQFF.

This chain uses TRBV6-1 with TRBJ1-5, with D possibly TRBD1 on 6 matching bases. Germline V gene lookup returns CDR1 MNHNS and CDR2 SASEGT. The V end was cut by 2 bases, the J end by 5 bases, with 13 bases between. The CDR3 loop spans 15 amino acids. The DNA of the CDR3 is TGTGCCAGCAGTGAAATGGGGGCTGGGGATCAGCCCCAGCATTTT. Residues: CASSEMGAGDQPQHF.

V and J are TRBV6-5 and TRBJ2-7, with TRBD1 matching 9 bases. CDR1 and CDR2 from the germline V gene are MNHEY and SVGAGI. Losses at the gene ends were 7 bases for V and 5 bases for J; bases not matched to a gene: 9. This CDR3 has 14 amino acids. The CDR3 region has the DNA TGTGCCAGCACCCCAGGGACAGGGAGCCACGAGCAGTACTTC. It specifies CASTPGTGSHEQYF.

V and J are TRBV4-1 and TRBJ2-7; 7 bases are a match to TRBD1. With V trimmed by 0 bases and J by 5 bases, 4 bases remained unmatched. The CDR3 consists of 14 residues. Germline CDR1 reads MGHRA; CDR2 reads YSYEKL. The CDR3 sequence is CASSQEAQGDEQYF. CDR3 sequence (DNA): TGCGCCAGCAGCCAAGAAGCCCAGGGGGACGAGCAGTACTTC.